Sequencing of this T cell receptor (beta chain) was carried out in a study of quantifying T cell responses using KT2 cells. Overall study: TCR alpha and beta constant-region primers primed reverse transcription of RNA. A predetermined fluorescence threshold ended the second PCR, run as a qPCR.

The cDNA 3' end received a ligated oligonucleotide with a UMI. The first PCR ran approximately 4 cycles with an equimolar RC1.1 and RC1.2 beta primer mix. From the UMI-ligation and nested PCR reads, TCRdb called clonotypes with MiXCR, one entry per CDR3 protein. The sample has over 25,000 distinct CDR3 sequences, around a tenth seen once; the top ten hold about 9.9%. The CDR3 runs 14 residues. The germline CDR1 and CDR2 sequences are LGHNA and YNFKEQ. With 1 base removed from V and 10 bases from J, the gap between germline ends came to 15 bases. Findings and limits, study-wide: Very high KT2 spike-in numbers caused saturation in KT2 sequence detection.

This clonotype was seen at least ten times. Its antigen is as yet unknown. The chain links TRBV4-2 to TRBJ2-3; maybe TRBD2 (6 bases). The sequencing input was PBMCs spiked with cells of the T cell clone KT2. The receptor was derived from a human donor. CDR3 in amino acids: CASSQGWRDWAQYF. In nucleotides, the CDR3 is TGTGCCAGCAGCCAAGGGTGGCGGGATTGGGCGCAGTATTTT.